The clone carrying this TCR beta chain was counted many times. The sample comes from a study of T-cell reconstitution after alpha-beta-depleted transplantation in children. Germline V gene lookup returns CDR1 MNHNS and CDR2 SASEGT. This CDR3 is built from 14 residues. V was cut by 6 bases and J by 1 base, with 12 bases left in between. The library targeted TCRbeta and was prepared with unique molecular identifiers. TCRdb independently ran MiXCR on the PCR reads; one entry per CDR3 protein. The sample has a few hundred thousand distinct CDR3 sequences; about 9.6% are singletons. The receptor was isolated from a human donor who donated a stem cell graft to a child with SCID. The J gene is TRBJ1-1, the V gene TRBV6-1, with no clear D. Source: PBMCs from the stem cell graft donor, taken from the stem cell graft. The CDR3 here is CASSRNGWNTEAFF. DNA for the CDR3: TGTGCCAGCAGCCGGAACGGATGGAACACTGAAGCTTTCTTT.